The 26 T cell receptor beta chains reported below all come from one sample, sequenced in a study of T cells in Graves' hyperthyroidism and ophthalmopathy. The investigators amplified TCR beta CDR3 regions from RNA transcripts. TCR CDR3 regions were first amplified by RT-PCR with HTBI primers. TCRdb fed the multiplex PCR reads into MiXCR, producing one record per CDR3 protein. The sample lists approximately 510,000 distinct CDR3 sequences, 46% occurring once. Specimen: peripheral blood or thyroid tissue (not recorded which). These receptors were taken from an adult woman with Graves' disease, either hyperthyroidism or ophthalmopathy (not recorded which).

The CDR3 DNA sequence: TGTGCCACCCAGGGGAGTAGAGAGACCCAGTACTTC. Translating it yields CATQGSRETQYF. The chain is built from TRBV6-6 and TRBJ2-5, with D tentatively TRBD1 (6 bases). This CDR3 is 12 amino acids long. Germline-derived CDR1 and CDR2 are MNHNY and SVGAGI (reference sequence). V lost 10 bases to trimming and J lost 4 bases, with 13 bases between them.

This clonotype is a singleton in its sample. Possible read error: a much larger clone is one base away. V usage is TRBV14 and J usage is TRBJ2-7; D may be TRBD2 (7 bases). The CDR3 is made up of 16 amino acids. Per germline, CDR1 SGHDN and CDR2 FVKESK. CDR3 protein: CATSQALGGRTYEQYF. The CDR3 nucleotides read TGTGCCACCAGCCAAGCCCTGGGGGGGCGAACCTACGAGCAGTACTTC. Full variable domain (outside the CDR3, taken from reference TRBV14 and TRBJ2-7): EAGVTQFPSHSVIEKGQTVTLRCDPISGHDNLYWYRRVMGKEIKFLLHFVKESKQDESGMPNNRFLAERTGGTYSTLKVQPAELEDSGVYFCATSQALGGRTYEQYFGPGTRLTVT.

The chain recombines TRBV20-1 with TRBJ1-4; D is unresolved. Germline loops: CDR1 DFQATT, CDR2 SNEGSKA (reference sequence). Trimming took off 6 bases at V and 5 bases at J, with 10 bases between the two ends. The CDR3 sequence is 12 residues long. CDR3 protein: CSASRENEKLFF. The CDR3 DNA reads TGCAGTGCATCGCGGGAAAATGAAAAACTGTTTTTT.

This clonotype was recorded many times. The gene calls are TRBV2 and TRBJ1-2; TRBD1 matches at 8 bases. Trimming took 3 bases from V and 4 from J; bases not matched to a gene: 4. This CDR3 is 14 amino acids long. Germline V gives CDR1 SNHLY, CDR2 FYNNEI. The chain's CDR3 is CASSDDRGGYGYTF. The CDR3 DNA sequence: TGTGCCAGCAGTGATGACAGGGGAGGCTATGGCTACACCTTC.

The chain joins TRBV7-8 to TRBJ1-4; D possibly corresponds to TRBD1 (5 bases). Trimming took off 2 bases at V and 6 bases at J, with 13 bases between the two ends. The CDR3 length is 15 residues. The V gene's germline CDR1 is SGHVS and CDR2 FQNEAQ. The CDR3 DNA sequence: TGTGCCAGCAGCTTAATAGGGGACCTAGATGAAAAACTGTTTTTT. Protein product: CASSLIGDLDEKLFF.

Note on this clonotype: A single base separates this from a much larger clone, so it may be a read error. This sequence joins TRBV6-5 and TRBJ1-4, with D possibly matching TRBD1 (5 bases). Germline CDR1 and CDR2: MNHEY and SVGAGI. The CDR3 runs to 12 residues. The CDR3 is CASSPGRGELLF. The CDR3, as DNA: TGTGCCAGCAGCCCCGGGAGAGGGGAACTGCTTTTT.

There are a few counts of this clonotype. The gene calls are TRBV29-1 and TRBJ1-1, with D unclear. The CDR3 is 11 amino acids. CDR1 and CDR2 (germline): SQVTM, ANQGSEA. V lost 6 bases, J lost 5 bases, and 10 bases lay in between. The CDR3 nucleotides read TGCAGCGTGCCCCTGGGAACTGAAGCTTTCTTT. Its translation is CSVPLGTEAFF.

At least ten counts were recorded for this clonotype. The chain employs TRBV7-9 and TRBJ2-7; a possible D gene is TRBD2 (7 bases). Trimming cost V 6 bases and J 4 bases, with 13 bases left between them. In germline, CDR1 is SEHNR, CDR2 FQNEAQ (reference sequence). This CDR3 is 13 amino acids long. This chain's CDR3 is CASSLGGGYEQYF. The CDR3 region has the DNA TGTGCCAGCAGTTTGGGAGGGGGTTACGAGCAGTACTTC.

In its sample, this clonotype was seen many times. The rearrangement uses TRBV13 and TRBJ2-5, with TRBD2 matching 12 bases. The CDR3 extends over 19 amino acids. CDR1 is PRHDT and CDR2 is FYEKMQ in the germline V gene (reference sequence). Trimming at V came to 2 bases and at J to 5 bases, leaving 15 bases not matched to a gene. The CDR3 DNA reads TGTGCCAGCAGCTTAACTACGACTAGCGGGAGAGGGTGGGGTGAGACCCAGTACTTC. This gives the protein CASSLTTTSGRGWGETQYF.

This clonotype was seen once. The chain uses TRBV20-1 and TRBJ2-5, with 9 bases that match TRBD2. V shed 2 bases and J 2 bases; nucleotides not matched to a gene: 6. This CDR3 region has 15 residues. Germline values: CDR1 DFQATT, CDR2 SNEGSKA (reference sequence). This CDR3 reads CSARKASGDQETQYF. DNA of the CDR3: TGCAGTGCTAGAAAAGCTAGCGGGGATCAAGAGACCCAGTACTTC.

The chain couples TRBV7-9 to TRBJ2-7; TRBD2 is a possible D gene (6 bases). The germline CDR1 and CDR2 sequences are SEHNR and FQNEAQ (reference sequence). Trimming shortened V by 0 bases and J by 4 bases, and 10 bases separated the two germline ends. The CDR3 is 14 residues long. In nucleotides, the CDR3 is TGTGCCAGCAGCTTAGCGCGCGGGGATTACGAGCAGTACTTC. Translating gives CASSLARGDYEQYF.

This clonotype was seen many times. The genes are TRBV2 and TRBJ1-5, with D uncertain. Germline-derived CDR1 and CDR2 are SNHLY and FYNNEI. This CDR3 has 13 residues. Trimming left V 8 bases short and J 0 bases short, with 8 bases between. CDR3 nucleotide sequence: TGTGCCAGCGGGCAGGATAGCAATCAGCCCCAGCATTTT. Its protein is CASGQDSNQPQHF.

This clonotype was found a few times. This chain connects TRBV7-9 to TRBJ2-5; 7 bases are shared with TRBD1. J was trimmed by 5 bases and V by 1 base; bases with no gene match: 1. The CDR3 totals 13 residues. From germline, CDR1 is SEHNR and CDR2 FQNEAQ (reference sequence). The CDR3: CASSLEQGETQYF. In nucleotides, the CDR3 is TGTGCCAGCAGCTTAGAACAGGGGGAGACCCAGTACTTC.

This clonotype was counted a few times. CDR3 bases: TGTGCCAGCAGTTACGGGGGACTAGCGGTCAACACCGGGGAGCTGTTTTTT. Amino acid sequence: CASSYGGLAVNTGELFF. The rearrangement links TRBV6-5 to TRBJ2-2, with 11 bases aligning to TRBD2. V shed 2 bases, J shed 2 bases, and the junction held 4 bases outside the gene matches. Germline-derived CDR1 and CDR2 are MNHEY and SVGAGI. The CDR3 sequence is 17 residues long.

This CDR3 reads CASSRGTGGNTEAFF. The CDR3 coding sequence is TGTGCCAGCAGCCGAGGGACAGGGGGGAACACTGAAGCTTTCTTT. V usage is TRBV9 and J usage is TRBJ1-1; 11 bases are shared with TRBD1. The CDR3 loop spans 15 amino acids. The V gene end was trimmed by 4 bases and the J gene end by 1 base; junction bases not matched to a gene: 3. In germline, CDR1 is SGDLS, CDR2 YYNGEE.

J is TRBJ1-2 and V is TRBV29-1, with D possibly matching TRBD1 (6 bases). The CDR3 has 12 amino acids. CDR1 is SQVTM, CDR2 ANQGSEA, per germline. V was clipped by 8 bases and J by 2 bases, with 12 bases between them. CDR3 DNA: TGCAGCTTAGGGGGGGGGAACTATGGCTACACCTTC. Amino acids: CSLGGGNYGYTF.

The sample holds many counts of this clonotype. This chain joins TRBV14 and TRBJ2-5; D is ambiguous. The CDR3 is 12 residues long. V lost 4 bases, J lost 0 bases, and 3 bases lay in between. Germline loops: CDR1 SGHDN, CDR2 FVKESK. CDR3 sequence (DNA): TGTGCCAGCAGCCGGGACCAAGAGACCCAGTACTTC. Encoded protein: CASSRDQETQYF.

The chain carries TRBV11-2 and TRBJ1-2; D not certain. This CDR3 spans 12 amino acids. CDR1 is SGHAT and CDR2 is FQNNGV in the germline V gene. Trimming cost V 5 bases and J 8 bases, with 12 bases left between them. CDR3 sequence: CASSPPSWGYTF. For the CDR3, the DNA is TGTGCCAGCAGCCCACCTAGTTGGGGCTACACCTTC.

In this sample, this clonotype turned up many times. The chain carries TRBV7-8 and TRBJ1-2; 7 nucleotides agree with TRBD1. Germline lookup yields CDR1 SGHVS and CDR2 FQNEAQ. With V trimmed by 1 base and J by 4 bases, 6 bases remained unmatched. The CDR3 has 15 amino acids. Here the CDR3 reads CASSLEGGAGYGYTF. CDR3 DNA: TGTGCCAGCAGCTTAGAAGGGGGCGCGGGCTATGGCTACACCTTC.

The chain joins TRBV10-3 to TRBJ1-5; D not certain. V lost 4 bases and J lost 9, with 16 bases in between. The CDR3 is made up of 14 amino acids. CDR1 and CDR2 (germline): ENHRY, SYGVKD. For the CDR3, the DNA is TGTGCCATCAGTGGGGATCCTAGCCATCGGCCCCAGCATTTT. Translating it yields CAISGDPSHRPQHF.

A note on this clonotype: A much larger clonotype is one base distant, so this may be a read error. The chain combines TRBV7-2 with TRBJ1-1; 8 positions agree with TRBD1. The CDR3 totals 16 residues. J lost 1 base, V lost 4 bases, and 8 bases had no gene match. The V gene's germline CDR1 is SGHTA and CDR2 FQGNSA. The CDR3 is CASSYTRGHWNTEAFF. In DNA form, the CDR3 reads TGTGCCAGCAGCTATACCAGGGGGCATTGGAACACTGAAGCTTTCTTT.

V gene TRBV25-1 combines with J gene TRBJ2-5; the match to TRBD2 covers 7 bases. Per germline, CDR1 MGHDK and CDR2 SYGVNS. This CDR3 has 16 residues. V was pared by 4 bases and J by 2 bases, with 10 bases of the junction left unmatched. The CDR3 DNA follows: TGTGCCAGCAGTGTGGCCCCAGCGGGGACTCAAGAGACCCAGTACTTC. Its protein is CASSVAPAGTQETQYF.

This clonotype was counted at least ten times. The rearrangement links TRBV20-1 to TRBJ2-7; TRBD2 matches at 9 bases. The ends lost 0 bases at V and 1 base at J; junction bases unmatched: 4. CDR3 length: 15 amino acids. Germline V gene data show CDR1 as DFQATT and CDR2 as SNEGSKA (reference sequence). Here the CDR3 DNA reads TGCAGTGCTAGAGATCTTAGCGGGAGATCCTACGAGCAGTACTTC. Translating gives CSARDLSGRSYEQYF.

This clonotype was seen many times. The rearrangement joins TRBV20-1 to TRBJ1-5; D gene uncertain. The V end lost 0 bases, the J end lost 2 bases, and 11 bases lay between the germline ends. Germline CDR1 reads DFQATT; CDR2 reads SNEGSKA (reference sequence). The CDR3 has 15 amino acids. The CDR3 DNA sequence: TGCAGTGCTAGAGATTGGGGTGTTGGCAATCAGCCCCAGCATTTT. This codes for CSARDWGVGNQPQHF.

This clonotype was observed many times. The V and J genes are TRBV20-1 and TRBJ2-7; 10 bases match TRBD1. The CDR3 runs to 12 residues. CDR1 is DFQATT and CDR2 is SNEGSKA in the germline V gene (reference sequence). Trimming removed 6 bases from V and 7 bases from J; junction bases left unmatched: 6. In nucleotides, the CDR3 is TGCAGTGCGCAGGACAGGGGGAGGGAGCAGTACTTC. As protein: CSAQDRGREQYF.

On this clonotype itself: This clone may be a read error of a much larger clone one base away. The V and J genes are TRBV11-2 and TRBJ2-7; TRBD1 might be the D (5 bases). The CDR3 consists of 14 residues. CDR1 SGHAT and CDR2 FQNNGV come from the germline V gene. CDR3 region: CTSSSLVGRDEQYF. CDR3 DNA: TGTACCAGCAGCTCCCTGGTTGGCAGGGACGAGCAGTACTTC.